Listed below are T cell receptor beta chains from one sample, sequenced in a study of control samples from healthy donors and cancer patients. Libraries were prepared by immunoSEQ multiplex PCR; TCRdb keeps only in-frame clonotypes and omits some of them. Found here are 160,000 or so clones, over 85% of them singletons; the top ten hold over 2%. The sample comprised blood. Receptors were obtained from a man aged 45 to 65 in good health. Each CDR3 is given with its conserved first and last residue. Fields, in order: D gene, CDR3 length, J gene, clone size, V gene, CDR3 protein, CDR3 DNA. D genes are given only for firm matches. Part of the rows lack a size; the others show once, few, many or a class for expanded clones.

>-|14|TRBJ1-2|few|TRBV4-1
CASSQDVLNYGYTF
TGCGCCAGCAGCCAAGACGTGCTCAACTATGGCTACACCTTC
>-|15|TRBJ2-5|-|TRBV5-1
CASSTTGGARETQYF
TGCGCCAGCAGCACCACAGGGGGGGCGCGGGAGACCCAGTACTTC
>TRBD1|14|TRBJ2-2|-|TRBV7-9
CASSSRTGTGELFF
TGTGCCAGCAGTTCGAGGACAGGAACCGGGGAGCTGTTTTTT
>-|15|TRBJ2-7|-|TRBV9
CASSVGDDTTYEQYF
TGTGCCAGCAGCGTAGGGGACGACACTACCTACGAGCAGTACTTC
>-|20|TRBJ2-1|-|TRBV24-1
CATSDLGTRDKGNSYNEQFF
TGTGCCACCAGTGATTTGGGTACTAGGGACAAGGGCAATTCCTACAATGAGCAGTTCTTC
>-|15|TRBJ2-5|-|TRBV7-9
CASRRTYGGTETQYF
TGTGCCAGCAGGCGAACGTATGGGGGAACGGAGACCCAGTACTTC
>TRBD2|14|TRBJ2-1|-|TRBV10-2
CASRIAGGYNEQFF
TGCGCCAGCAGGATAGCGGGAGGGTACAATGAGCAGTTCTTC
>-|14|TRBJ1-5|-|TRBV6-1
CASSEGGGWQPQHF
TGTGCCAGCAGTGAAGGGGGCGGGTGGCAGCCCCAGCATTTT
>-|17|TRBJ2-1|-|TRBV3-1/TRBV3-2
CASSHWALGITYNEQFF
TGTGCCAGCAGCCACTGGGCCCTCGGGATAACCTACAATGAGCAGTTCTTC
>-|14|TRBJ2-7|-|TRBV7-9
CASSPLPRSYEQYF
TGTGCCAGCAGCCCCCTCCCCCGCAGCTACGAGCAGTACTTC
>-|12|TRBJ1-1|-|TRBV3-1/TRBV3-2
CASSQTRTEAFF
TGTGCCAGCAGCCAAACCCGCACTGAAGCTTTCTTT
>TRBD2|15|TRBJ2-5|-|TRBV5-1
CASSYGGTTQETQYF
TGCGCCAGCAGCTACGGGGGGACGACGCAAGAGACCCAGTACTTC
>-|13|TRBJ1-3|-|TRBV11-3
CASSSKAGNTIYF
TGTGCCAGCAGCTCGAAGGCTGGAAACACCATATATTTT
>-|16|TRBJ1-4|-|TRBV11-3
CASSSPPGPTNEKLFF
TGTGCCAGCAGCTCACCCCCCGGGCCAACTAATGAAAAACTGTTTTTT
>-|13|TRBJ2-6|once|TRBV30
CACQGYGANVLTF
TGTGCCTGCCAGGGATACGGGGCCAACGTCCTGACTTTC
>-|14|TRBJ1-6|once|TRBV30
CAWKGPGISSPLHF
TGTGCCTGGAAAGGCCCGGGGATTAGTTCACCCCTCCACTTT
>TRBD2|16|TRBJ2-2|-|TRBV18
CASSPGLARNTGELFF
TGTGCCAGCTCTCCAGGACTAGCGAGGAACACCGGGGAGCTGTTTTTT
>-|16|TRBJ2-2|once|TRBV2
CASSGLDGGINGELFF
TGTGCCAGCAGCGGACTCGACGGAGGAATTAACGGGGAGCTGTTTTTT
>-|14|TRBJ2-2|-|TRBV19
CASSIVRFSGELFF
TGTGCCAGTAGTATCGTCAGGTTTTCCGGGGAGCTGTTTTTT
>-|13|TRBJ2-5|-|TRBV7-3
CASSPGGHETQYF
TGTGCCAGCAGCCCTGGGGGGCACGAGACCCAGTACTTC
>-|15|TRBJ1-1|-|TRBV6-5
CASSSPGSLNTEAFF
TGTGCCAGCAGTAGCCCAGGGTCGCTGAACACTGAAGCTTTCTTT
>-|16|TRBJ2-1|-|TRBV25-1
CASSEWGTSPYNEQFF
TGTGCCAGCAGTGAATGGGGGACTTCACCCTACAATGAGCAGTTCTTC
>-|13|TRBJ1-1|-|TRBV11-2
CASSLIVGTEAFF
TGTGCCAGCAGCTTAATTGTAGGCACTGAAGCTTTCTTT
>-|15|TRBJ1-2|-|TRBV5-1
CASSFQGALNYGYTF
TGCGCCAGCAGCTTCCAGGGTGCCCTTAACTATGGCTACACCTTC
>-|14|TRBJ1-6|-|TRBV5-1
CASSLEGPYSPLHF
TGCGCCAGCAGCTTGGAGGGCCCCTATTCACCCCTCCACTTT
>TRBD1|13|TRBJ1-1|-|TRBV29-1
CSVQRQGGTEAFF
TGCAGCGTTCAGCGACAGGGCGGCACTGAAGCTTTCTTT
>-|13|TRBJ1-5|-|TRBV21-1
CASNGGVSQPQHF
TGTGCCAGCAACGGCGGGGTATCACAGCCCCAGCATTTT
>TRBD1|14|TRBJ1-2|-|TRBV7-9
CASRRDRGHYGYTF
TGTGCCAGCAGGCGGGACAGGGGGCACTATGGCTACACCTTC
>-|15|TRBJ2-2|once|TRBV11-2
CASSSYQGGTGELFF
TGTGCCAGCAGCTCGTACCAGGGTGGCACCGGGGAGCTGTTTTTT
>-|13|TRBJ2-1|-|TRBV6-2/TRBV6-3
CASSGPHYNEQFF
TGTGCCAGCAGCGGCCCCCACTACAATGAGCAGTTCTTC
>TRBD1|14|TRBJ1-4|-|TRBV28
CASTTGGRNEKLFF
TGTGCCAGCACGACAGGGGGTCGTAATGAAAAACTGTTTTTT
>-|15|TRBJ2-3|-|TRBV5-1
CASSLGGRSTDTQYF
TGCGCCAGCAGCTTGGGGGGGAGATCCACAGATACGCAGTATTTT
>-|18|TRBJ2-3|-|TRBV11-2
CASSFRFRTGLQGDTQYF
TGTGCCAGCAGCTTCCGATTTCGGACCGGACTCCAGGGAGATACGCAGTATTTT
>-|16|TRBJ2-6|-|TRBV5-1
CASSLEARSGANVLTF
TGCGCCAGCAGCTTGGAGGCGAGGTCTGGGGCCAACGTCCTGACTTTC
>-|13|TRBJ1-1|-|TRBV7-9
CASSLISSTEAFF
TGTGCCAGCAGCTTAATTTCCAGCACTGAAGCTTTCTTT
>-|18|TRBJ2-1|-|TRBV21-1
CASSKPKTGTPSYNEQFF
TGTGCCAGCAGCAAGCCCAAAACCGGGACACCCTCCTACAATGAGCAGTTCTTC
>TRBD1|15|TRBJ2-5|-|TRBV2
CASSGGQALGETQYF
TGTGCCAGCAGTGGGGGACAGGCCCTTGGGGAGACCCAGTACTTC
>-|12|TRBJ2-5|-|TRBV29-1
CSAMTGQETQYF
TGCAGCGCTATGACAGGTCAAGAGACCCAGTACTTC
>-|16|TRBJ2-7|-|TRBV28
CASISTGTADSYEQYF
TGTGCCAGCATTAGTACCGGGACCGCCGACTCCTACGAGCAGTACTTC
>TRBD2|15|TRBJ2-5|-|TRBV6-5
CASRASGSFQETQYF
TGTGCCAGCAGGGCTAGCGGGAGTTTCCAAGAGACCCAGTACTTC
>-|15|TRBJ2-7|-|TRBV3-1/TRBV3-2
CASSQDTWRSYEQYF
TGTGCCAGCAGCCAAGATACCTGGCGATCCTACGAGCAGTACTTC
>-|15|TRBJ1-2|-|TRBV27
CASKLEAGAWGGYTF
TGTGCCAGCAAATTGGAGGCAGGGGCATGGGGTGGCTACACCTTC
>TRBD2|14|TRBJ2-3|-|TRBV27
CASSSGLGTDTQYF
TGTGCCAGCAGTTCGGGACTAGGCACAGATACGCAGTATTTT
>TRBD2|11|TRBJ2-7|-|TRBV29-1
CSGTSGYEQYF
TGCAGCGGGACTAGCGGCTACGAGCAGTACTTC
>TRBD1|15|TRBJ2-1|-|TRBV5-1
CASSLTGASYNEQFF
TGCGCCAGCAGCTTAACAGGGGCGAGTTACAATGAGCAGTTCTTC
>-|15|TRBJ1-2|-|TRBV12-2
CASRLAGVSGNGYTF
TGTGCAAGTCGCTTAGCGGGGGTATCGGGGAATGGCTACACCTTC
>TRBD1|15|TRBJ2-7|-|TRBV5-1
CASSLATGGFYEQYF
TGCGCCAGCAGCCTTGCGACAGGGGGGTTCTACGAGCAGTACTTC
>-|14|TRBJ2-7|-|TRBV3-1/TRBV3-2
CAGSRTGQSYEQYF
TGTGCCGGCAGCAGAACAGGGCAGTCATACGAGCAGTACTTC
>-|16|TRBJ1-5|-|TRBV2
CASSEGSGPSNQPQHF
TGTGCCAGCAGTGAAGGGTCAGGACCTTCCAATCAGCCCCAGCATTTT
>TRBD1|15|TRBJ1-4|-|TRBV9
CASSGYRGRNEKLFF
TGTGCCAGCAGCGGCTACAGGGGCCGGAATGAAAAACTGTTTTTT
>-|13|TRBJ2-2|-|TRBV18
CAARASPPGELFF
TGTGCCGCGCGAGCAAGTCCCCCCGGGGAGCTGTTTTTT
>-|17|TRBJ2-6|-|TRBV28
CASSLLPGGSGANVLTF
TGTGCCAGCAGTCTCCTCCCGGGCGGCTCTGGGGCCAACGTCCTGACTTTC
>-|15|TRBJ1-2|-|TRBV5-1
CASSPLPDGNYGYTF
TGCGCCAGCAGCCCTCTACCGGACGGAAACTATGGCTACACCTTC
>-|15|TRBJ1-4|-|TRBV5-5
CASSPSGQTNEKLFF
TGTGCCAGCAGCCCTTCGGGTCAAACTAATGAAAAACTGTTTTTT